The present T cell receptor (beta chain) was sequenced within a study of cytomegalovirus exposure and HLA in healthy donors. Study conclusions and caveats: The sole available immune exposure information was CMV serostatus.

As regards this clone: Its antigen is unknown.

The trim removed 2 bases at V and 7 bases at J, leaving 6 bases unmatched. Germline V gene sequence: CDR1 ENHRY, CDR2 SYGVKD. The CDR3 is 15 amino acids. 60 Vbeta and 13 Jbeta primers were used in PCR. In the original processing: The count from a later analysis was 79 million or so unique TCR beta chains, 9 million to 12 million of them shared. Here immunoSEQ multiplex PCR was the method, and the copy in TCRdb shows in-frame clones only, minus some. From that table come the V and J calls and clone size; the DNA was used to work out D and trimming. In the table there are about 160,000 clones, around 79% of which are singletons.

Material: PBMCs. This chain uses TRBV10-3 with TRBJ1-2; 11 bases are a match to TRBD1. The sequence came from a woman between 40 and 55 years old in good health and CMV-seropositive. This CDR3 is CAISEMGTGGGGYTF. In DNA, the CDR3 is TGTGCCATCAGTGAGATGGGGACAGGGGGAGGTGGCTACACCTTC.